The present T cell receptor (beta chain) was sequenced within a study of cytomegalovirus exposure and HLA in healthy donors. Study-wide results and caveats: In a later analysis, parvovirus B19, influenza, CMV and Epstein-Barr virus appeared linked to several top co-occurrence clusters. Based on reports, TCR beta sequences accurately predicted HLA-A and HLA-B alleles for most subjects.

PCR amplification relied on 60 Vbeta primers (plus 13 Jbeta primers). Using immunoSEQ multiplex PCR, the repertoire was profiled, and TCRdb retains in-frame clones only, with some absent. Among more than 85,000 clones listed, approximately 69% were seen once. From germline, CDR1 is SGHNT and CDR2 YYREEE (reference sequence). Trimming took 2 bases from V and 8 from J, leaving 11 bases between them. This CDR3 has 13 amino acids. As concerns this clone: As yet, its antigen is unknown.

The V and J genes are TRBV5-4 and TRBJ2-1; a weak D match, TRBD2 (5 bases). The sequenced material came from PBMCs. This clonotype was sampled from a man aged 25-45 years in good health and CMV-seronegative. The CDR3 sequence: CASSFEPGDEQFF. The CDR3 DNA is TGTGCCAGCAGCTTTGAGCCCGGGGATGAGCAGTTCTTC.